This T cell receptor (beta chain) was captured in a study of Graves' ophthalmopathy and Graves' hyperthyroidism. Points from the study as a whole: A model built from 13 signatures distinguished ophthalmopathy from stable hyperthyroidism with approximately 88% sensitivity and approximately 82% specificity.

This clonotype was seen repeatedly, ten times or more. Its antigen is as yet unknown. Germline V gene sequence: CDR1 SGDLS, CDR2 YYNGEE. V was cut by 0 bases and J by 1 base, with 7 bases left in between. The CDR3 is made up of 14 amino acids. For repertoire sequencing, the TCR beta CDR3 regions were amplified from RNA transcripts. First-round RT-PCR with HTBI primers preceded a second-round multiplex PCR. MiXCR, run by TCRdb on the multiplex PCR reads, gives a single entry per CDR3 protein. This table holds tens of thousands of distinct CDR3 sequences, 52% found once. The chain uses TRBV9 and TRBJ2-5, with D perhaps TRBD1 (6 bases). The source material was peripheral blood. The sequence came from an adult man with Graves' ophthalmopathy. DNA for the CDR3: TGTGCCAGCAGCGTAGGACAGGTCCAAGAGACCCAGTACTTC. It translates to CASSVGQVQETQYF.